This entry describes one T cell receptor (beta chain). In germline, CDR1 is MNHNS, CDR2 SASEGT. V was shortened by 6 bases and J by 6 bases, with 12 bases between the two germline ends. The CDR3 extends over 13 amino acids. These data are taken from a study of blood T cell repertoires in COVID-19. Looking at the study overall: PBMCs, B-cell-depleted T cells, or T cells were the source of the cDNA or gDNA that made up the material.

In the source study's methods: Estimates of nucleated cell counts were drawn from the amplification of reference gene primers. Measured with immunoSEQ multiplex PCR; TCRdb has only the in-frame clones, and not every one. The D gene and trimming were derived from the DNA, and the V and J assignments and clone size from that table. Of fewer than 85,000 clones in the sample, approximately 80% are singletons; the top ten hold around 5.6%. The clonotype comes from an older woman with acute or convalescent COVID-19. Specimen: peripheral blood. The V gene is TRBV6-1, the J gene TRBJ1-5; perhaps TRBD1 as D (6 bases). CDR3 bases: TGTGCCAGCAGGGCAGGGGTACGTCAGCCCCAGCATTTT. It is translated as CASRAGVRQPQHF.